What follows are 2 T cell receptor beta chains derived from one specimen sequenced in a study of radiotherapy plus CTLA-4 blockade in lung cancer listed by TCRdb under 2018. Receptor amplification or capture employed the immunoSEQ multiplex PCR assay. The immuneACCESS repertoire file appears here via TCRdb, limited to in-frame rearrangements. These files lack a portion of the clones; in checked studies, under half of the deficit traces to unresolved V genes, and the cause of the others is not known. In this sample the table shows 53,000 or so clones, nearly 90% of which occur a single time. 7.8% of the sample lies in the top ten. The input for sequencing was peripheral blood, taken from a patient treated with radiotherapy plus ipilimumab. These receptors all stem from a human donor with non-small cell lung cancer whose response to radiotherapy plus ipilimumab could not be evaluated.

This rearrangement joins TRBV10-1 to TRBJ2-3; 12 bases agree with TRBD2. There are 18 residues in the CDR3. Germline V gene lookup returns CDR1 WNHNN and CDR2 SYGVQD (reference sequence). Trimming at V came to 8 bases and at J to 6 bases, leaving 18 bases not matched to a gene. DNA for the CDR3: TGCGCCAGCGTCGGACTAGCGGGAACGGGGGGGCAGTTGGATACGCAGTATTTT. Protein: CASVGLAGTGGQLDTQYF.

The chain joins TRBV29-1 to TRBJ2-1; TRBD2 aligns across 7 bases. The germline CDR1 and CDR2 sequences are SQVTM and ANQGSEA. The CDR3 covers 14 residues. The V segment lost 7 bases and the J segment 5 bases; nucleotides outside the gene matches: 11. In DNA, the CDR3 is TGCAGCGGGGGGGGGATGGAGAGAAACAATGAGCAGTTCTTC. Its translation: CSGGGMERNNEQFF.